The 8 T cell receptor beta chains below all came from one sample that was sequenced in a study of cytomegalovirus exposure and HLA in healthy donors. PCR used 60 Vbeta primers and 13 Jbeta primers. Using immunoSEQ multiplex PCR, the repertoire was profiled, and TCRdb retains in-frame clones only, with some absent. The sample lists about 200,000 clones; 65% to 80% were seen once. Sequenced: PBMCs. The source of these receptors is a girl between 2 and 10 years old in good health and CMV-seronegative.

The J gene is TRBJ1-4, the V gene TRBV25-1; weak D call: TRBD1 (5 bases). The germline CDR1 and CDR2 sequences are MGHDK and SYGVNS. Between the trimmed V and J ends, which lost 4 bases and 6 bases, there was a span of 9 bases. The CDR3 runs 13 residues. This CDR3 reads CASSGPGYEKLFF. As DNA, the CDR3 is TGTGCCAGCAGTGGTCCAGGGTATGAAAAACTGTTTTTT.

The chain couples TRBV6-5 to TRBJ1-2; weak D call: TRBD1 (5 bases). The CDR3 is 14 residues long. Trimming removed 11 bases at V and 2 bases at J, with 18 bases between. Germline V gene lookup returns CDR1 MNHEY and CDR2 SVGAGI. The CDR3 region is CAGTPGSSNYGYTF. In nucleotides, the CDR3 is TGTGCCGGCACCCCAGGGTCTTCCAACTATGGCTACACCTTC.

This chain uses TRBV11-2 with TRBJ2-1, with a weak D call TRBD2 (6 bases). The CDR3 spans 14 residues. Germline values: CDR1 SGHAT, CDR2 FQNNGV. V gave up 3 bases and J gave up 8 bases, with 14 bases separating them. CDR3 sequence reads: CASSFTSGVDEQFF. The CDR3, as DNA: TGTGCCAGCAGCTTCACGTCGGGGGTTGATGAGCAGTTCTTC.

This CDR3 is CASSESRLAGPETQYF. CDR3 DNA sequence: TGCGCCAGCAGTGAGTCTCGGCTAGCGGGGCCAGAGACCCAGTACTTC. The chain joins TRBV10-1 to TRBJ2-5; the match to TRBD2 covers 9 bases. Per germline, CDR1 WNHNN and CDR2 SYGVQD (reference sequence). With V trimmed by 0 bases and J by 4 bases, 6 bases remained unmatched. The CDR3 sequence is 16 residues long.

This chain links TRBV5-1 with TRBJ2-7; the match to TRBD2 covers 12 bases. The CDR3 covers 15 residues. Germline-derived CDR1 and CDR2 are SGHRS and YFSETQ. V lost 7 bases and J lost 3; bases outside the gene matches: 8. In DNA, the CDR3 is TGCGCCAGCCACCCTACGACTAGCGGGAGCTACGAGCAGTACTTC. It codes for CASHPTTSGSYEQYF.

The chain has TRBV7-9 and TRBJ2-7; 7 nucleotides line up with TRBD1. V trimming: 8 bases; J trimming: 7 bases; junction bases outside the gene matches: 5. The CDR3 runs 11 residues. Germline lookup yields CDR1 SEHNR and CDR2 FQNEAQ (reference sequence). CDR3 coding DNA: TGTGCCAGCCAGAGGGGGCTTGAGCAGTACTTC. It codes for CASQRGLEQYF.

This chain links TRBV19 with TRBJ2-5; D gene uncertain. This CDR3 comprises 13 residues. Trimming took off 3 bases at V and 2 bases at J, with 7 bases between the two ends. Germline V gene lookup returns CDR1 LNHDA and CDR2 SQIVND (reference sequence). The CDR3 sequence is CASSMSQQETQYF. The CDR3 region has the DNA TGTGCCAGTAGTATGTCGCAGCAAGAGACCCAGTACTTC.

The chain recombines TRBV5-1 with TRBJ2-7; a weak D match, TRBD2 (5 bases). This CDR3 contains 15 residues. Germline V CDR1 and CDR2: SGHRS, YFSETQ. V was trimmed by 2 bases and J by 2 bases, leaving 14 bases between them. The CDR3: CASSFGGLQTYEQYF. DNA for the CDR3: TGCGCCAGCAGCTTTGGAGGACTCCAGACCTACGAGCAGTACTTC.